What follows is one T cell receptor (beta chain) and its context. What it binds is unknown. The ends lost 5 bases at V and 4 bases at J; junction bases unmatched: 5. CDR1 is SGHNT and CDR2 is YENEEA in the germline V gene. The CDR3 loop spans 17 amino acids. These data are taken from a study of T cells after yellow fever vaccination. Study conclusions and caveats: Reappearance after the booster was seen for most primary-vaccination clones, at more than 95% CD4 and 75% to 90% CD8.

TCRdb used MiXCR to reprocess the 5' RACE reads, holding one entry per CDR3 protein. The sample holds about 310,000 distinct CDR3 sequences; around 3.6% are singletons and the top ten take about a quarter. The sample in question was PBMCs, obtained on the day of the yellow fever booster vaccination. The gene calls are TRBV11-3 and TRBJ2-2; 15 positions agree with TRBD2. The TCR originated in a man aged 18-30 years who received the YFV17D yellow fever vaccine. The CDR3 nucleotides are TGTGCCAGCAGCAGGACTAGCGGGGGGGCCGGCACCGGGGAGCTGTTTTTT. It translates to CASSRTSGGAGTGELFF.